The 32 T cell receptor beta chains given below trace back to one sample, sequenced in a study of blood T cell repertoires in COVID-19. Sequencing used immunoSEQ multiplex PCR; TCRdb keeps in-frame clones, though not all of them. This sample has roughly 310,000 clones, with roughly 90% found just once. Sequenced: PBMCs or T cells enriched from blood (not recorded which). Every receptor here comes from a man aged 55 to 69 who had recovered from COVID-19.

The V call is TRBV18, the J call TRBJ2-3, with 10 bases aligning to TRBD2. The CDR3 sequence is 16 residues long. Germline CDR1 and CDR2: KGHSH and LQKENI. V lost 4 bases and J lost 0; bases outside the gene matches: 4. Here the CDR3 DNA reads TGTGCCAGCTCACGGGGGACTAGCGAGAGCACAGATACGCAGTATTTT. It encodes CASSRGTSESTDTQYF.

The rearrangement links TRBV4-1 to TRBJ1-4, with D hard to call. In germline, CDR1 is MGHRA, CDR2 YSYEKL. Between the trimmed V and J ends, which lost 1 base and 6 bases, there was a span of 15 bases. The CDR3 contains 16 residues. The CDR3 is CASSQVRAGLYEKLFF. The CDR3 DNA reads as TGCGCCAGCAGCCAAGTCAGAGCGGGATTGTATGAAAAACTGTTTTTT.

This chain connects TRBV6-4 to TRBJ1-2, with TRBD1 matching over 8 bases. V shed 6 bases and J 2 bases; nucleotides not matched to a gene: 11. The germline V gene has CDR1 MRHNA and CDR2 SNTAGT. This CDR3 has 16 residues. CDR3 amino acids: CASRPIGTGGNYGYTF. In DNA form, the CDR3 reads TGTGCCAGCAGGCCAATCGGGACAGGCGGAAACTATGGCTACACCTTC.

This chain joins TRBV5-1 and TRBJ2-1; D is perhaps TRBD2 (5 bases). Germline-derived CDR1 and CDR2 are SGHRS and YFSETQ. The CDR3 sequence is 15 residues long. V lost 7 bases and J 8 bases, leaving 22 bases between the germline ends. DNA for the CDR3: TGCGCCAGCGGCACCGGAGACTACCACCTCGATGAGCAGTTCTTC. This sequence encodes CASGTGDYHLDEQFF. Looking up the rest from reference TRBV5-1 and TRBJ2-1 gives the full variable domain: KAGVTQTPRYLIKTRGQQVTLSCSPISGHRSVSWYQQTPGQGLQFLFEYFSETQRNKGNFPGRFSGRQFSNSRSEMNVSTLELGDSALYLCASGTGDYHLDEQFFGPGTRLTVL.

The chain employs TRBV27 and TRBJ2-3, with no clear D. The V end was cut by 4 bases, the J end by 3 bases, with 14 bases between. The germline V gene encodes CDR1 MNHEY and CDR2 SMNVEV (reference sequence). The CDR3 spans 15 residues. In DNA, the CDR3 is TGTGCCAGCAGTTCTGTAGCAGAACTTACAGATACGCAGTATTTT. This codes for CASSSVAELTDTQYF.

V usage is TRBV5-5 and J usage is TRBJ2-7; TRBD2 matches at 9 bases. Germline V gives CDR1 SGHKS, CDR2 YYEKEE (reference sequence). The J segment lost 4 bases and the V segment lost 0 bases, leaving 14 bases of the junction unmatched. There are 18 residues in the CDR3. In DNA, the CDR3 is TGTGCCAGCAGCTTGGCTTGGGCTGTCAGCGGGAGGTCTTACGAGCAGTACTTC. Amino acid sequence: CASSLAWAVSGRSYEQYF.

V and J are TRBV7-8 and TRBJ1-2, with D uncertain. This CDR3 region has 12 residues. Deletions cut 5 bases from V and 8 bases from J, with 12 bases between. Per germline, CDR1 SGHVS and CDR2 FQNEAQ. The CDR3 DNA reads TGTGCCAGCAGCGCAGCGGCCTGGGGCTACACCTTC. Encoded protein: CASSAAAWGYTF.

The chain couples TRBV4-1 to TRBJ1-1, with D maybe TRBD1 (6 bases). The germline V gene has CDR1 MGHRA and CDR2 YSYEKL. This CDR3 is 16 amino acids long. V dropped 1 base and J dropped 4 bases, with 16 bases sitting between them. The CDR3 protein is CASSQGGGRGSTEAFF. The CDR3 bases are TGCGCCAGCAGCCAAGGTGGGGGCAGGGGCTCCACTGAAGCTTTCTTT.

J is TRBJ1-1 and V is TRBV7-9; D gene ambiguous. Germline lookup yields CDR1 SEHNR and CDR2 FQNEAQ (reference sequence). With 3 bases removed from V and 7 bases from J, the gap between germline ends came to 9 bases. The CDR3 covers 12 residues. The CDR3 bases are TGTGCCAGCAGCTTGGGCCCCCTTGAAGCTTTCTTT. It encodes CASSLGPLEAFF.

The CDR3 protein is CASSQDDRGLREQYF. For the CDR3, the DNA is TGCGCCAGCAGCCAAGATGACAGGGGCCTTCGCGAGCAGTACTTC. The rearrangement uses TRBV4-1 and TRBJ2-7, with 8 positions matching TRBD1. V shed 0 bases, J shed 6 bases, and the junction held 7 bases outside the gene matches. This CDR3 spans 15 amino acids. Per the germline V gene, CDR1 is MGHRA and CDR2 is YSYEKL.

This clone was picked up a small number of times. The chain employs TRBV29-1 and TRBJ2-4; TRBD2 matches 14 bases. Germline CDR1 SQVTM, CDR2 ANQGSEA. V shed 7 bases, J shed 5 bases, and the junction held 10 bases outside the gene matches. There are 16 residues in the CDR3. CDR3 sequence (DNA): TGCAGCGCCTTCCGCCCGGGACTAGCGGGAGAAAACATTCAGTACTTC. Protein: CSAFRPGLAGENIQYF.

The chain links TRBV25-1 to TRBJ1-1; D ambiguous. The CDR3 is 13 amino acids. Germline-derived CDR1 and CDR2 are MGHDK and SYGVNS. V lost 8 bases, J lost 0 bases, and 10 bases lay in between. CDR3 loop: CASLGRMNTEAFF. In DNA, the CDR3 is TGTGCCAGCCTTGGGAGGATGAACACTGAAGCTTTCTTT. Combining the CDR3 with reference TRBV25-1 and TRBJ1-1 gives the whole variable domain EADIYQTPRYLVIGTGKKITLECSQTMGHDKMYWYQQDPGMELHLIHYSYGVNSTEKGDLSSESTVSRIRTEHFPLTLESARPSHTSQYLCASLGRMNTEAFFGQGTRLTVV.

Only one count was recorded for this clone. The rearrangement links TRBV9 to TRBJ2-1, with 9 bases matching TRBD1. There are 15 residues in the CDR3. Trimming took 0 bases from V and 4 from J; bases not matched to a gene: 2. The germline CDR1 and CDR2 sequences are SGDLS and YYNGEE. This CDR3 is CASSVEDRGYNEQFF. DNA for the CDR3: TGTGCCAGCAGCGTAGAGGACAGGGGATACAATGAGCAGTTCTTC. The variable domain in full, with the rest retrieved from reference TRBV9 and TRBJ2-1, is DSGVTQTPKHLITATGQRVTLRCSPRSGDLSVYWYQQSLDQGLQFLIQYYNGEERAKGNILERFSAQQFPDLHSELNLSSLELGDSALYFCASSVEDRGYNEQFFGPGTRLTVL.

The chain is built from TRBV6-6 and TRBJ1-2; D is unresolved. Germline lookup yields CDR1 MNHNY and CDR2 SVGAGI (reference sequence). This CDR3 region has 12 residues. V was clipped by 4 bases and J by 4 bases, with 7 bases between them. Here the CDR3 reads CASSSVSYGYTF. The CDR3 nucleotides read TGTGCCAGCAGTTCTGTTTCCTATGGCTACACCTTC.

Details on this clone: This CDR3 is also generated by other DNA sequences in the sample. This chain links TRBV2 with TRBJ1-3; possibly TRBD1 for D (6 bases). Looked up from germline, CDR1 is SNHLY and CDR2 is FYNNEI. V was trimmed by 6 bases and J by 0 bases, leaving 6 bases between them. CDR3 length: 13 residues. CDR3 sequence (DNA): TGTGCCAGCAGACAGGGCTCTGGAAACACCATATATTTT. Translated: CASRQGSGNTIYF.

The V call is TRBV25-1, the J call TRBJ1-2; 8 nucleotides align to TRBD1. Germline-derived CDR1 and CDR2 are MGHDK and SYGVNS. Trimming cost V 6 bases and J 6 bases; bases outside gene matches: 6. This CDR3 comprises 13 residues. The CDR3: CASSVQGADGYTF. DNA for the CDR3: TGTGCCAGCAGCGTTCAGGGGGCGGATGGCTACACCTTC.

The chain combines TRBV7-6 with TRBJ2-1; 8 nucleotides align to TRBD2. Per the germline V gene, CDR1 is SGHVS and CDR2 is FNYEAQ. Trimming removed 5 bases from V and 4 bases from J; junction bases left unmatched: 7. This CDR3 has 15 amino acids. The CDR3 spells CASSPTSGLYNEQFF. As DNA, the CDR3 is TGTGCCAGCAGCCCCACTAGCGGCCTATACAATGAGCAGTTCTTC.

CDR3 coding DNA: TGTGCCAGCAGTCCACAGGACGCCCTAGCCTACAATGAGCAGTTCTTC. This gives the protein CASSPQDALAYNEQFF. The V and J genes are TRBV3-1 (or the pseudogene TRBV3-2) and TRBJ2-1; the D gene is possibly TRBD1 (5 bases). The V end was cut by 6 bases, the J end by 2 bases, with 17 bases between. Germline V lookup: CDR1 LGHDT, CDR2 YNNKEL (reference sequence). The CDR3 contains 16 residues.

The gene calls are TRBV5-1 and TRBJ1-5; 7 nucleotides line up with TRBD1. Per the germline V gene, CDR1 is SGHRS and CDR2 is YFSETQ. CDR3 length: 14 residues. The V and J ends lost 4 bases and 4 bases, in that order; junction bases with no gene match: 5. The CDR3 nucleotides are TGCGCCAGCAGCCCGGGGACAGTAAATCAGCCCCAGCATTTT. It codes for CASSPGTVNQPQHF.

This sequence joins TRBV4-2 and TRBJ2-2; the D is unclear. V lost 4 bases and J 3 bases, leaving 6 bases between the germline ends. CDR3 size: 13 residues. CDR1 LGHNA and CDR2 YNFKEQ come from the germline V gene. CDR3: CASSRVDTGELFF. The CDR3 nucleotides read TGTGCCAGCAGCCGAGTGGACACCGGGGAGCTGTTTTTT.

This chain uses TRBV9 with TRBJ1-1, with unresolved D. The germline V gene encodes CDR1 SGDLS and CDR2 YYNGEE. The CDR3 has 12 residues. Trimming pared 0 bases from V and 8 bases from J, leaving 8 bases between. CDR3 residues: CASSVAHGEAFF. CDR3 DNA sequence: TGTGCCAGCAGCGTAGCTCACGGGGAAGCTTTCTTT.

The CDR3 protein is CASREGRSNTGELFF. In DNA form, the CDR3 reads TGTGCCAGCAGGGAGGGACGTTCGAACACCGGGGAGCTGTTTTTT. The chain has TRBV6-5 and TRBJ2-2; D is possibly TRBD2 (6 bases). Trimming shortened V by 6 bases and J by 0 bases, and 11 bases separated the two germline ends. The CDR3 runs 15 residues. The germline V gene encodes CDR1 MNHEY and CDR2 SVGAGI.

Only a few counts were recorded for this clone. This sequence joins TRBV27 and TRBJ2-5; no definite D call. Germline CDR1 and CDR2: MNHEY and SMNVEV (reference sequence). Trimming removed 3 bases from V and 3 bases from J, with 8 bases in between. There are 13 residues in the CDR3. CDR3 nucleotide sequence: TGTGCCAGCAGTTTTCTGTATGAAGAGACCCAGTACTTC. Protein sequence: CASSFLYEETQYF.

The chain couples TRBV5-1 to TRBJ1-2; TRBD1 matches 7 bases. The junction had 6 bases not matched to a gene; V was cut back by 0 bases and J by 4 bases. The germline CDR1 and CDR2 sequences are SGHRS and YFSETQ. The CDR3 runs 15 residues. The CDR3 loop reads CASSLAGQAIYGYTF. Here the CDR3 DNA reads TGCGCCAGCAGCTTGGCAGGACAGGCTATCTATGGCTACACCTTC.

As to this clone: Additional DNA sequences in this sample encode the identical CDR3. The chain uses TRBV4-1 and TRBJ2-7, with 8 bases aligning to TRBD1. CDR1 and CDR2 from the germline V gene are MGHRA and YSYEKL. J was trimmed by 3 bases and V by 4 bases; bases with no gene match: 5. This CDR3 has 14 residues. The CDR3 protein is CASSPRTGSYEQYF. The DNA for the CDR3 is TGCGCCAGCAGCCCCCGGACAGGGAGCTACGAGCAGTACTTC.

The chain has TRBV11-1 and TRBJ2-5; TRBD1 agrees at 8 bases. Losses at the gene ends were 5 bases for V and 5 bases for J; bases not matched to a gene: 13. The germline V gene has CDR1 SGHAT and CDR2 FQDESV (reference sequence). The CDR3 is 16 residues long. DNA for the CDR3: TGTGCCAGCAGCCACGATCCCCCAGGGGGCTTTGAGACCCAGTACTTC. The encoded protein is CASSHDPPGGFETQYF.

The gene calls are TRBV7-8 and TRBJ2-5; TRBD2 is a possible D gene (6 bases). The germline V and J ends were trimmed by 7 bases and 7 bases, with 19 bases remaining between them. The CDR3 totals 14 residues. The germline gives CDR1 SGHVS, CDR2 FQNEAQ. CDR3 amino acids: CASNMRDLTGTQYF. For the CDR3, the DNA is TGTGCCAGCAACATGCGGGACCTGACGGGGACCCAGTACTTC. The full variable domain, rest sourced from reference TRBV7-8 and TRBJ2-5, is GAGVSQSPRYKVAKRGQDVALRCDPISGHVSLFWYQQALGQGPEFLTYFQNEAQLDKSGLPSDRFFAERPEGSVSTLKIQRTQQEDSAVYLCASNMRDLTGTQYFGPGTRLLVL.

This clone was picked up one time. The CDR3 spells CASSPSLRGANSPLHF. The CDR3 DNA reads TGTGCCAGCAGCCCCTCCCTGCGTGGGGCCAATTCACCCCTCCACTTT. This chain links TRBV6-2 or TRBV6-3 with TRBJ1-6; D might be TRBD1 (5 bases). Per germline, CDR1 MNHEY and CDR2 SVGEGT. Trimming cost V 6 bases and J 7 bases, with 19 bases left between them. This CDR3 has 16 amino acids.

The chain carries TRBV3-1 (or the pseudogene TRBV3-2) and TRBJ2-7; 7 bases are a match to TRBD2. Germline-derived CDR1 and CDR2 are LGHDT and YNNKEL (reference sequence). Trimming cost V 4 bases and J 7 bases; bases outside gene matches: 7. CDR3 length: 13 amino acids. CDR3 in DNA: TGTGCCAGCAGCCGGGAGGGTACGCTGGAGCAGTACTTC. Protein sequence: CASSREGTLEQYF.

This clone appeared a few times. The rearrangement uses TRBV7-9 and TRBJ2-7; TRBD2 matches 11 bases. J lost 7 bases, V lost 5 bases, and 4 bases had no gene match. Germline-derived CDR1 and CDR2 are SEHNR and FQNEAQ (reference sequence). The CDR3 contains 13 residues. For the CDR3, the DNA is TGTGCCAGCAGCCTTAGCGGGAGGGATGAGCAGTACTTC. Amino acids: CASSLSGRDEQYF.

The rearrangement joins TRBV12-3 or TRBV12-4 to TRBJ2-7, with D possibly TRBD1 on 6 matching bases. The CDR3 is made up of 12 amino acids. With 6 bases removed from V and 5 bases from J, the gap between germline ends came to 11 bases. CDR3 sequence (DNA): TGTGCCAGCAGAACAGGGTTTCACGAGCAGTACTTC. Translating gives CASRTGFHEQYF.

The chain combines TRBV2 with TRBJ1-5, with 8 bases lining up with TRBD1. The CDR3 runs to 15 residues. V shed 4 bases and J 2 bases; nucleotides not matched to a gene: 4. In germline, CDR1 is SNHLY, CDR2 FYNNEI. This chain's CDR3 is CASSVEGQGNQPQHF. Here the CDR3 DNA reads TGTGCCAGCAGTGTGGAGGGACAGGGCAATCAGCCCCAGCATTTT.